This entry describes one T cell receptor (beta chain). Its antigen remains unknown. This could be a read error, since a much larger clone is one nucleotide away. This record belongs to a study of molecular identifiers for immune sequencing clone quantification. TCRdb redid the calling of the PCR reads with MiXCR, one entry per CDR3 protein. The data show 70,000 to 90,000 distinct CDR3 sequences, roughly 23% seen once. Study-wide points: Single-cell amounts of spiked Jurkat TCR RNA were reportedly detectable among about 960,000 naive cells. Barcodes shared by identical TCR molecules could lead to underestimated sizes of highly expanded clones. Naive cells had under 1% of molecules in clones above 20 RNA copies, effectors over 99%.

CDR3 size: 12 residues. The germline CDR1 and CDR2 sequences are MGHRA and YSYEKL. Trimming removed 4 bases from V and 7 bases from J, with 10 bases in between. Sample: naive CD8+ T cells from blood, with Jurkat cell RNA spiked in. Subset given: FACS-sorted CD8+CD4-CCR7+CD45RA+ naive T cells. This chain joins TRBV4-1 and TRBJ2-5; D remains unclear. This sequence was found in a human donor in good health. Some libraries in this study had Jurkat cell RNA spiked in. CDR3 DNA sequence: TGCGCCAGCAGCCGAGATAGAGGGACCCAGTACTTC. As protein: CASSRDRGTQYF.